This T cell receptor beta chain was obtained from a study of shared clonotypes between healthy human individuals (dated by TCRdb to the early 2020s). Study-level background: The cohort included a few men and a couple of women between 18 and 49 years of age. Per donor, three plates each were used for CD4 naive and CD4 memory, two for CD8 naive, and one for CD8 memory. The study deeply sequenced blood TCR repertoires of five healthy adults to estimate repertoire size and the extent of clonotype sharing between individuals. Different laboratories and diverse techniques were used to prepare libraries and sequence TCR repertoires, to increase sequencing depth and limit assay-specific biases. Leukapheresis yielded between about 0.8 and 9.5 billion PBMCs per donor.

Using the deep immunoSEQ assay, multiplex PCR amplified TCR CDR3 regions from genomic DNA. For each cell subset, the extracted genomic DNA was distributed evenly across all wells of several immunoSEQ 96-well plates, and each plate served as one replicate. For sorted subsets, about 210 ng of genomic DNA, equivalent to roughly 30,000 T cell genomes, went into each replicate PCR. The purified libraries were quantified using a Qubit 3.0 fluorometer, sized with a Bioanalyzer 2100, and then quantified again using the KAPA Library Quantification kit. Every immunoSEQ 96-well plate was sequenced on a separate single-read 150-cycle Illumina NextSeq 550 flow cell. Concerning the study's data processing: Because the immunoSEQ output held only junctional sequences and lacked quality scores, the filtering could not match the filtering applied to full-length reads. To assign V/J genes and CDR3, sequences were annotated using PyIR, a Python wrapper for IgBLAST v1.9, with IMGT germline references. Any read was removed if the V/J assignment was weak (E-value above 1e-6), the CDR3 was missing, or the read contained stop codons, out-of-frame junctions, or ambiguous translated residues. V3J clonotypes were defined by identical inferred V gene, J gene, and CDR3 amino acid sequence. Percentage overlap between repertoires was computed as shared unique clonotypes divided by the size of the smaller repertoire. Repertoire richness was assessed with RTK rarefaction, the Chao1 estimator, and Recon v2.1 estimates of unobserved clonotypes. OLGA was used to compute generation probabilities for all TCRbeta clonotypes that the gDNA method yielded from a few donors. The immuneACCESS repertoire file appears here via TCRdb, limited to in-frame rearrangements. These files lack a portion of the clones; in checked studies, under half of the deficit traces to unresolved V genes, and the cause of the others is not known. V, J and clone size are taken as reported in that table, and D and trimming were inferred from the DNA itself. The sample yields about 2.4 million clones; approximately 93% were counted once. Around 0.37% of the sample comes from the top ten.

Healthy HIV-negative adults with no recently reported acute infections or vaccinations were included as donors. Every donor was a Caucasian adult residing in Nashville, Tennessee, USA. CD4+ T cells were enriched by magnetic negative selection, after which naive cells were positively selected on CD45RA and the negative fraction was taken as the memory subset. Blood was collected by leukapheresis, and PBMCs were isolated by Ficoll-Histopaque density gradient centrifugation and then cryopreserved in liquid nitrogen vapor phase. Analytical flow cytometry was used to check the purity and quantity of each magnetically sorted T cell population. From each sorted fraction, genomic DNA was isolated and quantified by UV absorbance on a Nanodrop 2000c. The paper's findings and limits, for the study overall: Sampling was restricted to blood, and TCR repertoires in tissues likely differ from the TCR repertoires found in blood. Estimated clonotype richness was generally larger for naive than for memory subsets. When a few donors were compared, the shared fraction of clonotypes was about 5% for naive CD4, about 4% for naive CD8, roughly 2.5% for memory CD4, and 0.35% to 0.4% for memory CD8. Compared with non-shared clonotypes, the clonotypes found in all four sorted-subset donors had higher generation probabilities. Incomplete sequencing was indicated by rarefaction of sorted-subset datasets, despite the large sequencing depth. Based on pairwise subsampling, the degree of clonotype sharing among donors was expected to be affected by sequencing depth. Because the study included only a small number of donors, the genetic and exposure-history diversity represented was limited.

On this clone itself: What this receptor recognizes is not known. The sample holds no much larger clone one base away, and base qualities are not on file.

The receptor was isolated from a man between 18 and 35 years old in good health. Some clones in this sample may be carry-over from other donors' samples. The sequenced sample was naive CD4+ T cells from PBMCs. Taken with the paper, the label for cell subset or site translates to: CD45RA+ positively selected.

The CDR3: CASSKVGRQGRLLLSSGTYEQYF. The DNA sequence reads TGTGCCAGCAGCAAAGTCGGAAGACAGGGGAGGCTTTTACTGTCTAGCGGAACTTACGAGCAGTACTTC. The chain links TRBV21-1 with TRBJ2-7; the D segment call TRBD1 is taken from the table without a DNA check. TRBV21-1 is recorded as a pseudogene. The CDR3 sequence holds 23 residues, the cysteine and phenylalanine included. Only the CDR3 portion is preserved as DNA: 69 bases, with reading frame beginning at the first base.